Shown below are 2 T cell receptor beta chains from a single sample sequenced in a study of T cell responses to AZD1222 COVID-19 vaccine. Only in-frame clones appear in the TCRdb table, and some are missing; sequencing was by immunoSEQ multiplex PCR. The sample consists of some 83,000 clones, around 88% of them appearing once. Sequenced material: peripheral blood, taken on day 0 of AZD1222 vaccination. The receptors were sampled from an adult in good health.

The chain recombines TRBV7-2 with TRBJ1-5; TRBD1 might be the D (6 bases). Between the trimmed V and J ends, which lost 5 bases and 7 bases, there was a span of 15 bases. This CDR3 has 14 residues. Germline V gene data show CDR1 as SGHTA and CDR2 as FQGNSA. CDR3 coding DNA: TGTGCCAGCAGCCTAGGGGGGTCGAGGCAGCCCCAGCATTTT. This gives the protein CASSLGGSRQPQHF.

This clone was counted once. The rearrangement links TRBV23-1 to TRBJ1-6; D may be TRBD1 (5 bases). TRBV23-1 has ORF status, its function being uncertain. V lost 2 bases and J lost 7, with 21 bases in between. The CDR3 has 18 amino acids. The CDR3 loop is CASSQIIPGPWGNSPLHF. CDR3 in DNA: TGCGCCAGCAGTCAAATAATTCCGGGACCATGGGGCAATTCACCCCTCCACTTT.